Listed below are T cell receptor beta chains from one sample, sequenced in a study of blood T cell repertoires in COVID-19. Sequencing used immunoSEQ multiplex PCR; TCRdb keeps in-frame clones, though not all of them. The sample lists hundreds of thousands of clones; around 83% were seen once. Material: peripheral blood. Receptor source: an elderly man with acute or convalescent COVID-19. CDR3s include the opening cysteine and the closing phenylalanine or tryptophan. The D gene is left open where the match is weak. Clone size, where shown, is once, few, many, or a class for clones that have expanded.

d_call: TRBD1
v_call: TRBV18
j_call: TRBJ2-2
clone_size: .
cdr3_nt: TGTGCCAGCACCGGACAGGGGAAGACCGGGGAGCTGTTTTTT
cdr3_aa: CASTGQGKTGELFF

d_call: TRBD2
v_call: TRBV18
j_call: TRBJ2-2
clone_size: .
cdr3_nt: TGTGCCAGCTCACCACCGGGACTAGCGGGAGGTAACACCGGGGAGCTGTTTTTT
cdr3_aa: CASSPPGLAGGNTGELFF

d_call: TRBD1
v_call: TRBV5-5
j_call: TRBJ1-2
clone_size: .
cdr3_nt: TGTGCCAGCAGCGGGACGGGACAGTCCTATGGCTACACCTTC
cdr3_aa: CASSGTGQSYGYTF

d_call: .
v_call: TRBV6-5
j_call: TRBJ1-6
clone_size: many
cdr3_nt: TGTGCCAGCAAAGACTTTACGGCTAATTCACCCCTCCACTTT
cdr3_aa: CASKDFTANSPLHF

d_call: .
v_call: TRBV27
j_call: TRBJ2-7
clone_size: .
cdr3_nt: TGTGCCAGCAGTTTATATGGACAGACCTACGAGCAGTACTTC
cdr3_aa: CASSLYGQTYEQYF

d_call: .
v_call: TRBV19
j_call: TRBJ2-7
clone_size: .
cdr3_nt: TGTGCCAGTAGTACACCTTACGGGGAGCAGTACTTC
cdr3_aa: CASSTPYGEQYF

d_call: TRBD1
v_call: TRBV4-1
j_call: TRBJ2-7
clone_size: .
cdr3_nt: TGCGCCAGCAGCCAAGACTTCGGACAGGGGAACGAGCAGTACTTC
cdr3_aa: CASSQDFGQGNEQYF

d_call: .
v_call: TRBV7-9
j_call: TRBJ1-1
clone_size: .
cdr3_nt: TGTGCCAGCAGCTCTCAGGGACTTGAAGCTTTCTTT
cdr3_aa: CASSSQGLEAFF

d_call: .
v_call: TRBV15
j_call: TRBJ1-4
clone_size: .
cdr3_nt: TGTGCCACCAGCAGAGGATTCGGTGCAACTAATGAAAAACTGTTTTTT
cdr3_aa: CATSRGFGATNEKLFF

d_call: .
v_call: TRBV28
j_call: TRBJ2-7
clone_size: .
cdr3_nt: TGTGCCAGCAGATCCTCGGGGTTCTACGAGCAGTACTTC
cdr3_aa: CASRSSGFYEQYF

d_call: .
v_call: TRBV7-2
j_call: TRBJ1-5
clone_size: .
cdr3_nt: TGTGCCAGCAGCTTAGGGCGCAATCAGCCCCAGCATTTT
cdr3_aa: CASSLGRNQPQHF

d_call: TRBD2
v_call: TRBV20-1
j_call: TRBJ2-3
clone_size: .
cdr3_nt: TGCAGTGCTAGTGTCCGGTCTAGCGGGAGGGTGGGAGATACGCAGTATTTT
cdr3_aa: CSASVRSSGRVGDTQYF

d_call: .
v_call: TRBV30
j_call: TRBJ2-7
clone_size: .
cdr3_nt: TGTGCCTGGAGTGTAAGGATGTCGGGACTCTACCTTTTCTACGAGCAGTACTTC
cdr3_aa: CAWSVRMSGLYLFYEQYF

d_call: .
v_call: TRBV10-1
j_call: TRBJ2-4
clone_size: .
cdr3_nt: TGCGCCAGCAGTGCAAGGGGGTCTAGGAACATTCAGTACTTC
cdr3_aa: CASSARGSRNIQYF

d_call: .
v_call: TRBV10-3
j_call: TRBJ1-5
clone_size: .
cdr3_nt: TGTGCCATCAGTGAGGGCAGGAGCAATCAGCCCCAGCATTTT
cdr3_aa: CAISEGRSNQPQHF

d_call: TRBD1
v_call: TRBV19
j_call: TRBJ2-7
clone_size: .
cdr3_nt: TGTGCCAGTAGTAGTAGTGGACAGGGAGGAAGGGAGCAGTACTTC
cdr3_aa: CASSSSGQGGREQYF

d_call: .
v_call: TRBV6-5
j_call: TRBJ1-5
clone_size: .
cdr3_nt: TGTGCCAGCAGTAACCGGGACACAAATCAGCCCCAGCATTTT
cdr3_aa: CASSNRDTNQPQHF

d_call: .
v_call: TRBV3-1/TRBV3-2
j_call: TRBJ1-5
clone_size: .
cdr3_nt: TGTGCCAGCAGCCAAGAGTTGGCAGGAGGTCAGCCCCAGCATTTT
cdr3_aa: CASSQELAGGQPQHF

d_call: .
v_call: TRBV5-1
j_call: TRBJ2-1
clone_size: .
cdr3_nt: TGCGCCAGCAGCACCGAGACTAGAGATGAGCAGTTCTTC
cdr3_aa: CASSTETRDEQFF

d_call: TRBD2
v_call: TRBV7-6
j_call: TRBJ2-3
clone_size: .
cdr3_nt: TGTGCCAGCAGCTTAGTGGCTACTAGCGGGGGGCACATTTGGGCAGATACGCAGTATTTT
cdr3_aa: CASSLVATSGGHIWADTQYF

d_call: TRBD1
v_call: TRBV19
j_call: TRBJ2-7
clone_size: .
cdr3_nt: TGTGCCAGTAGATCCATAGGGACAGGGAACTACGAGCAGTACTTC
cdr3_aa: CASRSIGTGNYEQYF

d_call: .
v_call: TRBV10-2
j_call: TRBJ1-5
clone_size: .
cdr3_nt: TGCGCCAGCAGTGAGTTTCCGAGACAGGATAGCAATCAGCCCCAGCATTTT
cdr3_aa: CASSEFPRQDSNQPQHF

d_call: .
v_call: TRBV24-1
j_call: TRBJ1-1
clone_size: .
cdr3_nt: TGTGCCACCAGTGATCCCGCCCGGAGCGGTGCGGCTTTCTTT
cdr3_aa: CATSDPARSGAAFF

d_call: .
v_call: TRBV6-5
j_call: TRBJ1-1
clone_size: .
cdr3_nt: TGTGCCAGCAGTCCCGGACAGTTTAACACTGAAGCTTTCTTT
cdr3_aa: CASSPGQFNTEAFF

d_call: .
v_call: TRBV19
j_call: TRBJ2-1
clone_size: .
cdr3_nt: TGTGCCAGTAGCAAGGGACTTTATTACAATGAGCAGTTCTTC
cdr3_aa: CASSKGLYYNEQFF

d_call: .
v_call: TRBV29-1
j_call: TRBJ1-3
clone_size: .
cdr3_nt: TGCAGCGTTGACAGGGGCGCTGGAAACACCATATATTTT
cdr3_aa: CSVDRGAGNTIYF

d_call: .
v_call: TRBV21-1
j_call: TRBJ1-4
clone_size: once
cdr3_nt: TGTGCCAGCAGCAAAGCGCGGAGGAGAGAAGGCGAAAAACTGTTTTTT
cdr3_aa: CASSKARRREGEKLFF

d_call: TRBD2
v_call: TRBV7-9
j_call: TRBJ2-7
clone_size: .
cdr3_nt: TGTGCCAGCAGCTTGGTTAGCGGGAGGGCCCACGAGCAGTACTTC
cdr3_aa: CASSLVSGRAHEQYF

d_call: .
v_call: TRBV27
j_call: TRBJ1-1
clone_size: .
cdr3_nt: TGTGCCAGCAGTTTAAGGGGGTGGAACACTGAAGCTTTCTTT
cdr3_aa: CASSLRGWNTEAFF